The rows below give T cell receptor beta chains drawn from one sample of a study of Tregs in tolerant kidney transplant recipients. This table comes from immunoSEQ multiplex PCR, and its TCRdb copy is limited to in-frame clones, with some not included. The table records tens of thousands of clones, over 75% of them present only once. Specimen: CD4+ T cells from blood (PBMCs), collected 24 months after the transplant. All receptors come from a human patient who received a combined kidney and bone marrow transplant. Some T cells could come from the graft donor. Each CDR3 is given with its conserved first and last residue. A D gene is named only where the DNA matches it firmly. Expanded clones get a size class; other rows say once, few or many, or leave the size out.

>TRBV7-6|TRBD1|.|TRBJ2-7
CASSFGTGFEQYF
TGTGCCAGCAGCTTTGGGACAGGGTTCGAGCAGTACTTC
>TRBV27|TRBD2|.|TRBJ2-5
CASSPRLAGGQETQYF
TGTGCCAGCAGCCCCAGACTAGCGGGGGGTCAAGAGACCCAGTACTTC
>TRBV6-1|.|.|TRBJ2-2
CAGNPRGSTGELFF
TGTGCCGGGAACCCCAGGGGCAGTACCGGGGAGCTGTTTTTT
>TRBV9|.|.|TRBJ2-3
CASSVGDLAGTDTQYF
TGTGCCAGCAGCGTAGGTGACCTTGCGGGGACAGATACGCAGTATTTT
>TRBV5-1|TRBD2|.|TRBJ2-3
CASSLEGVRLAGELYF
TGCGCCAGCAGCTTGGAAGGGGTACGCCTAGCGGGAGAATTGTATTTT
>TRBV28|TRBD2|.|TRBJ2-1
CASGLAGGYNEQFF
TGTGCCAGCGGCTTAGCGGGGGGATACAATGAGCAGTTCTTC
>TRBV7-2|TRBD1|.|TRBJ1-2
CASSRGQGSGGYTF
TGTGCCAGCAGCCGTGGACAGGGAAGTGGTGGCTACACCTTC
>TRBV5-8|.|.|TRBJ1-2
CASSFRARGYTF
TGTGCCAGCAGCTTCAGGGCTCGTGGCTACACCTTC
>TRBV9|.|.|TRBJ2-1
CASSSNWWNEQFF
TGTGCCAGCAGCTCGAACTGGTGGAATGAGCAGTTCTTC
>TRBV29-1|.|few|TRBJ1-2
CSVPDGYTF
TGCAGCGTTCCCGATGGCTACACCTTC
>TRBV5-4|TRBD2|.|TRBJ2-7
CASSAGLAGVNEQYF
TGTGCCAGCAGCGCGGGACTAGCGGGAGTAAACGAGCAGTACTTC
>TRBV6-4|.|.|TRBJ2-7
CAPRGRNGEQYF
TGTGCCCCCCGAGGGCGGAACGGAGAGCAGTACTTC
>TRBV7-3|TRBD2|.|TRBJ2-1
CASSLRGGGAYNEQFF
TGTGCCAGCAGCTTAAGGGGCGGGGGGGCCTACAATGAGCAGTTCTTC
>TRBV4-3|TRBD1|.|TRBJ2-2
CASSQFLPDRAETGELFF
TGCGCCAGCAGCCAATTCCTACCGGACAGGGCTGAGACCGGGGAGCTGTTTTTT
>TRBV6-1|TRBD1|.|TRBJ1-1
CASSERRGRIAEAFF
TGTGCCAGCAGTGAAAGAAGGGGGCGAATAGCTGAAGCTTTCTTT
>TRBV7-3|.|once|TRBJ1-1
CASSVGPSTEAFF
TGTGCCAGCAGTGTTGGCCCGTCCACTGAAGCTTTCTTT
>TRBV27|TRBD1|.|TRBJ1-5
CASSRFTVQGIDQPQHF
TGTGCCAGCAGTCGCTTTACCGTACAGGGGATTGATCAGCCCCAGCATTTT
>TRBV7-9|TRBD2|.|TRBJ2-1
CASSLGSGIVDEQFF
TGTGCCAGCAGCTTAGGTAGCGGGATAGTCGATGAGCAGTTCTTC
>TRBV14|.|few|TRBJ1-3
CASSQDSGRRNTIYF
TGTGCCAGCAGCCAGGACTCAGGCCGTCGAAACACCATATATTTT
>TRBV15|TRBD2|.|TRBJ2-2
CATSILPSGNSIGGELFF
TGTGCCACCAGTATCCTTCCTAGCGGGAATAGTATAGGCGGGGAGCTGTTTTTT
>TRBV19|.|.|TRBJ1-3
CASKVTVSGNTIYF
TGTGCCAGTAAAGTCACAGTCTCTGGAAACACCATATATTTT
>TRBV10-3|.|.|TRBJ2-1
CAISGDFSGNEQFF
TGTGCCATCAGTGGGGACTTTAGTGGCAATGAGCAGTTCTTC
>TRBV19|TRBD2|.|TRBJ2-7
CASSGLAGIFYEQYF
TGTGCCAGTAGCGGTCTAGCGGGAATTTTTTACGAGCAGTACTTC
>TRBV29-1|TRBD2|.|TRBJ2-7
CSVVSGGSYEQYF
TGCAGCGTTGTCAGCGGGGGGTCCTACGAGCAGTACTTC
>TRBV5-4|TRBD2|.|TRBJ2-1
CASSSTSSGRYNEQFF
TGTGCCAGCAGCTCAACCTCTAGCGGGAGATACAATGAGCAGTTCTTC
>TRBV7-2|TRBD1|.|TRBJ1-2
CASSLGVTGVYGYTF
TGTGCCAGCAGCTTAGGGGTGACAGGGGTCTATGGCTACACCTTC
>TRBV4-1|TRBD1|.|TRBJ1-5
CASSQDDRGQPQHF
TGCGCCAGCAGCCAAGATGACAGGGGTCAGCCCCAGCATTTT
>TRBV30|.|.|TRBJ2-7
CAWSVFPTGGYEQYF
TGTGCCTGGAGTGTATTCCCGACAGGCGGGTACGAGCAGTACTTC
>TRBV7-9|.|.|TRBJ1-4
CASSLQGSGVKLFF
TGTGCCAGCAGCTTACAGGGTTCTGGAGTAAAACTGTTTTTT
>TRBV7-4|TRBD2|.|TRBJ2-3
CASSLAGGPSSTDTQYF
TGTGCCAGCAGCTTAGCGGGAGGGCCGAGTAGCACAGATACGCAGTATTTT
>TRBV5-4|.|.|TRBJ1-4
CASSLGNLRGFGEKLFF
TGTGCCAGCAGCTTGGGAAACTTAAGGGGTTTTGGGGAAAAACTGTTTTTT
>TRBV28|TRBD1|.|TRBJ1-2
CASRDRGDNNYGYTF
TGTGCCAGCAGGGACAGGGGAGACAATAACTATGGCTACACCTTC
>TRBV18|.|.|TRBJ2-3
CASSPSGTDTQYF
TGTGCCAGCTCACCATCAGGGACAGATACGCAGTATTTT
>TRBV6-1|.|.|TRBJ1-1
CASSEIYITEAFF
TGTGCCAGCAGTGAAATTTATATTACTGAAGCTTTCTTT
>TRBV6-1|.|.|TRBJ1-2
CASRGTRGPGYTF
TGTGCCTCAAGAGGGACACGTGGTCCAGGCTACACCTTC
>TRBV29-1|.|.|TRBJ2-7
CSVGGQSTLYEQYF
TGCAGCGTTGGAGGACAGTCGACCCTCTACGAGCAGTACTTC
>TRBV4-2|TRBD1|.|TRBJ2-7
CASSQDPGQGAYEQYF
TGTGCCAGCAGCCAAGATCCCGGACAGGGGGCCTACGAGCAGTACTTC
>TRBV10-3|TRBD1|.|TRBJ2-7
CAISEGTGGFYEQYF
TGTGCCATCAGTGAGGGGACAGGGGGCTTCTACGAGCAGTACTTC
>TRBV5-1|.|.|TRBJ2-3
CASSLVSPGTGTDTQYF
TGCGCCAGCAGCTTGGTTTCTCCCGGAACAGGCACAGATACGCAGTATTTT
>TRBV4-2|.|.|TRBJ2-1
CASSQDGMLGAGLFF
TGTGCCAGCAGCCAAGATGGTATGTTAGGAGCGGGTCTGTTCTTC
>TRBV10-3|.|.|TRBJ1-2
CAIASPRDYGYTF
TGTGCCATCGCTTCCCCGAGGGACTATGGCTACACCTTC
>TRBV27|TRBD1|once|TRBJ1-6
CASSLLSGQRNSPLHF
TGTGCCAGCAGTTTATTATCGGGACAGAGAAATTCACCCCTCCACTTT
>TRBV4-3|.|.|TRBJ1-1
CASSHLLRNTEAFF
TGCGCCAGCAGCCACCTCCTCCGTAATACTGAAGCTTTCTTT
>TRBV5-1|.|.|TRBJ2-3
CASSPAPPIDTQYF
TGCGCCAGCAGCCCTGCGCCCCCGATAGATACGCAGTATTTT
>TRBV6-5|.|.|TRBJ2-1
CASSYDATGVHEQFF
TGTGCCAGCAGTTATGACGCCACCGGGGTCCATGAGCAGTTCTTC
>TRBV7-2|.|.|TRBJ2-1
CASSSRRASTYNEQFF
TGTGCCAGCAGCTCCCGGAGGGCAAGTACCTACAATGAGCAGTTCTTC
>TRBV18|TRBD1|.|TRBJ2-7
CASSPQGASSYEQYF
TGTGCCAGCTCACCACAGGGGGCTTCCTCCTACGAGCAGTACTTC